A single sample gave rise to the 8 T cell receptor beta chains below, sequenced in a study of T cell changes during pregnancy in multiple sclerosis. Generated by immunoSEQ multiplex PCR, the TCRdb table keeps only in-frame clones and is missing some. The data show about 79,000 clones, approximately 90% seen once. The material sequenced was CD4+ T cells from peripheral blood mononuclear cells, taken in the second trimester of pregnancy. These receptors were obtained from a female donor with multiple sclerosis, enrolled in a pregnancy study.

The rearrangement joins TRBV11-2 to TRBJ2-7, with 14 bases matching TRBD2. Germline values: CDR1 SGHAT, CDR2 FQNNGV. The junction had 9 bases not matched to a gene; V was cut back by 5 bases and J by 6 bases. The CDR3 loop spans 16 amino acids. The CDR3 DNA reads TGTGCCAGCAGCCGGGGGACTAGCGGGAGACGGGGCGAGCAGTACTTC. Amino acid sequence: CASSRGTSGRRGEQYF.

This rearrangement joins TRBV21-1 to TRBJ1-2. TRBV21-1 is a documented pseudogene. The CDR3 is 16 amino acids. This CDR3 is CASSTRGARPHYGYTF. In DNA, the CDR3 is TGTGCCAGCAGCACCCGGGGGGCCCGGCCCCACTATGGCTACACCTTC.

The CDR3, as DNA: TGTGCCAGCAGTTATTGGCAGGCAGGGACTGAAGCTTTCTTT. It specifies CASSYWQAGTEAFF. This sequence joins TRBV6-5 and TRBJ1-1, with D perhaps TRBD1 (5 bases). The CDR3 spans 14 residues. Germline V lookup: CDR1 MNHEY, CDR2 SVGAGI. The V end was cut by 3 bases, the J end by 5 bases, with 13 bases between.

This chain links TRBV2 with TRBJ2-5; no clear D gene. The germline V gene has CDR1 SNHLY and CDR2 FYNNEI. V was shortened by 2 bases and J by 0 bases, with 7 bases between the two germline ends. CDR3 length: 14 amino acids. In DNA, the CDR3 is TGTGCCAGCAGTGAACAGCGAGACCAAGAGACCCAGTACTTC. Its translation is CASSEQRDQETQYF.

The chain joins TRBV7-9 to TRBJ2-7; tentatively, D is TRBD1 (6 bases). V was pared by 8 bases and J by 12 bases, with 17 bases between. The CDR3 has 11 amino acids. CDR1 and CDR2 from the germline V gene are SEHNR and FQNEAQ (reference sequence). The CDR3 bases are TGTGCCAGCGACAGGAGGATTGTTCGGTACTTC. This encodes CASDRRIVRYF.

This chain links TRBV5-1 with TRBJ2-1, with 9 positions matching TRBD1. This CDR3 comprises 13 residues. The germline gives CDR1 SGHRS, CDR2 YFSETQ. Germline trimming cut 4 bases from V and 10 bases from J; bases unmatched to any gene: 6. This CDR3 reads CASSDLQGAEQFF. The CDR3 bases are TGCGCCAGCAGCGACTTACAGGGGGCGGAGCAGTTCTTC.

The J gene is TRBJ1-2, the V gene TRBV19, with D possibly being TRBD1 (6 bases). V was shortened by 8 bases and J by 3 bases, with 16 bases between the two germline ends. The CDR3 is 14 amino acids. Looked up from germline, CDR1 is LNHDA and CDR2 is SQIVND (reference sequence). The CDR3 DNA reads TGTGCCAGTTCCCAGGGGCTATCAGACTATGGCTACACCTTC. It translates to CASSQGLSDYGYTF.

This sequence joins TRBV7-6 and TRBJ1-4, with a possible D match to TRBD1 (6 bases). The CDR3 is 15 residues long. The germline V gene encodes CDR1 SGHVS and CDR2 FNYEAQ. Trimming stripped 4 bases from V and 0 bases from J, with 9 bases between. The CDR3 sequence is CASSYSGATNEKLFF. CDR3 nucleotide sequence: TGTGCCAGCAGCTACTCAGGGGCAACTAATGAAAAACTGTTTTTT.